This T cell receptor beta chain originates from a study of graft-versus-host responses after intestinal transplantation. Study details: Transplant types were multivisceral, liver-intestinal, or isolated intestinal.

The table came from immunoSEQ multiplex PCR; TCRdb's copy has only in-frame clones and leaves some out. Of roughly 80,000 clones listed, approximately 92% are singletons. The V end was cut by 0 bases, the J end by 0 bases, with 8 bases between. In germline, CDR1 is KGHSH, CDR2 LQKENI. CDR3 size: 15 residues. The receptor's source is a human patient who received an intestinal transplant, so some T cells may come from the graft donor. The starting material was PBMCs, obtained 98 days after intestinal transplantation. The J gene is TRBJ2-5, the V gene TRBV18; D might be TRBD2 (5 bases). The CDR3 loop is CASSPPSGNQETQYF. CDR3 DNA sequence: TGTGCCAGCTCACCACCGTCGGGAAACCAAGAGACCCAGTACTTC.